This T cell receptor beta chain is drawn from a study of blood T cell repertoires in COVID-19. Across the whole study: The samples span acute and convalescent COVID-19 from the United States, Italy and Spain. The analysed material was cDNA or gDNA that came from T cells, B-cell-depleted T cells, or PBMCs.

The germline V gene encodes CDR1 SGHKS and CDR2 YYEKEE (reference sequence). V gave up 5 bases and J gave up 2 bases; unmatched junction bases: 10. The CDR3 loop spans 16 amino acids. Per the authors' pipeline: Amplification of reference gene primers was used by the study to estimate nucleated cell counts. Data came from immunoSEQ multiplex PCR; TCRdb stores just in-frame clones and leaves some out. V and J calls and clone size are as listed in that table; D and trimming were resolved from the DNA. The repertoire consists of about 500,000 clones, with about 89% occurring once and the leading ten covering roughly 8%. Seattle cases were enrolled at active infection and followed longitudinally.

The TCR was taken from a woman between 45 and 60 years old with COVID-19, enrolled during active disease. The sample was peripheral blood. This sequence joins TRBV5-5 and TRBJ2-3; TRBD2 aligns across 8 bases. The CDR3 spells CASSWTGTRDTDTQYF. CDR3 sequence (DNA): TGTGCCAGCAGTTGGACCGGGACTAGAGACACAGATACGCAGTATTTT.